This T cell receptor beta chain originates from a study of shared clonotypes between healthy human individuals. Repertoires were generated with immunoSEQ multiplex PCR, while TCRdb's copy carries only in-frame clones and drops some. The data hold 2 million to 3 million clones, with under 95% observed a single time. Deletions cut 3 bases from V and 7 bases from J, with 18 bases between. The CDR3 sequence is 15 residues long. The germline V gene has CDR1 WSHSY and CDR2 SAAADI. The sequence was collected from a man younger than 35 in good health. Some clones in this sample may be carry-over from other donors' samples. Sequencing was performed on naive CD4+ T cells from PBMCs. Subset indicated: CD45RA+ positively selected. The genes are TRBV10-2 and TRBJ1-1; D remains ambiguous. The CDR3 loop is CASSDRLSRRFEAFF. In DNA, the CDR3 is TGCGCCAGCAGTGACCGGCTCTCACGGCGGTTTGAAGCTTTCTTT.